Here is one T cell receptor beta chain with its context. Its antigen is undetermined. TCRdb keeps only in-frame clones here, not all; method: immunoSEQ multiplex PCR. The sample lists 53,000 or so clones, around 86% occurring once. The CDR3 has 14 residues. CDR1 and CDR2 (germline): SGDLS, YYNGEE. The V end lost 0 bases, the J end lost 5 bases, and 9 bases lay between the germline ends. This record comes from a study of OX40 agonist ivuxolimab in advanced cancers. Points from the study as a whole: The CD4+ and CD8+ T cells in the blood had expanded clonally by week 6 at 0.1 to 3.0 mg/kg.

V and J are TRBV9 and TRBJ1-5, with no clear D. This TCR came from an adult with an advanced solid tumor such as melanoma, head and neck, liver or kidney cancer. The starting material was CD4+ or CD8+ T cells sorted from blood, obtained in a trial of the OX40 agonist ivuxolimab. DNA of the CDR3: TGTGCCAGCAGCGTAGGGGCAGTGGATCAGCCCCAGCATTTT. It specifies CASSVGAVDQPQHF.